This T cell receptor (beta chain) derives from a study of response to subunit inactivated influenza vaccine. This clonotype was counted a few times. Each CDR3 protein is one row after TCRdb ran MiXCR on the RT-PCR reads. This table holds over 650,000 distinct CDR3 sequences, approximately 17% found once. The source of this sequence is a man aged 45-60 years who received an inactivated influenza vaccine. Sample: PBMCs from blood, taken 4 to 6 days after vaccination.

The CDR3 DNA sequence: TGCGCCAGCAGCCAGTTGGGACAGCCGAACACTGAAGCTTTCTTT. Its protein is CASSQLGQPNTEAFF. V usage is TRBV4-3 and J usage is TRBJ1-1; 7 nucleotides line up with TRBD1. V shed 3 bases and J 1 base; nucleotides not matched to a gene: 5. The CDR3 consists of 15 residues. The germline CDR1 and CDR2 sequences are LGHNA and YSLEER.